The clone carrying this T cell receptor beta chain was picked up a small number of times. The CDR3 is 14 residues long. Germline loops: CDR1 MNHNS, CDR2 SASEGT. V trimming: 3 bases; J trimming: 7 bases; junction bases outside the gene matches: 6. These data are taken from a study of blood T cell repertoires in COVID-19. The repertoire was sequenced with immunoSEQ multiplex PCR; TCRdb's copy has only in-frame clones and lacks some. The data contain approximately 150,000 clones, around four fifths of them singletons. The J gene is TRBJ1-5, the V gene TRBV6-1; 7 positions agree with TRBD1. Material: peripheral blood. This clonotype originated in a human donor in a cohort sampled during active COVID-19. CDR3 amino acids: CASSEFTGAQPQHF. The CDR3, as DNA: TGTGCCAGCAGTGAGTTCACAGGGGCCCAGCCCCAGCATTTT.